This T cell receptor (beta chain) was obtained from a study of post-analysis software for immune sequencing data. About the study: Clinical courses comprised relapsing-remitting, secondary progressive and progressive-relapsing multiple sclerosis. Study results and caveats: Compared with controls, patients showed significantly lower normalized Chao1 diversity. About five TRBV segments were more frequent in patients than controls; TRBV5-6, TRBV5-1 and TRBV20-1 belonged to this group. Strong co-clustering by F measure was seen for same-batch samples.

Unique molecular identifiers had been added to the TCR beta cDNA libraries. Around 500,000 cDNA molecules came from about 1 to 10 million T cells. One entry per CDR3 protein, called by TCRdb with MiXCR from the PCR reads. This sample has over 300,000 distinct CDR3 sequences, with 30% to 45% found just once. This clonotype has only one observation. Its antigen is not known. CDR1 DFQATT and CDR2 SNEGSKA come from the germline V gene (reference sequence). The CDR3 runs to 15 residues. The ends lost 3 bases at V and 0 bases at J; junction bases unmatched: 3. Sequenced: blood. The rearrangement uses TRBV20-1 and TRBJ2-3, with 10 positions matching TRBD2. The sequence was obtained from a girl aged 5-17 years with multiple sclerosis. The CDR3 spells CSASRTSGSTDTQYF. The CDR3 DNA sequence: TGCAGTGCTAGTAGGACTAGCGGAAGCACAGATACGCAGTATTTT.